This paragraph reports one TCR beta chain. Its antigen remains unknown. The entry originates in a study of cytomegalovirus exposure and HLA in healthy donors. With 60 Vbeta and 13 Jbeta primers, the PCR was carried out. Assay: immunoSEQ multiplex PCR; the TCRdb copy retains only in-frame clones and omits some. Of around 190,000 clones listed, roughly 77% are singletons. CDR1 and CDR2 from the germline V gene are LNHDA and SQIVND (reference sequence). This CDR3 is 13 amino acids long. The ends were cut back, 8 bases at V and 3 bases at J, with 11 bases in the middle. Notes on the study in general: Later work found that TCR association rates differed between HLA loci; DRB1 had the most and HLA-C the fewest. As was reported, the HLA-A and HLA-B alleles of most subjects were accurately predicted from TCR beta sequences. Altogether, around 160 TCR beta chains were recorded as cytomegalovirus-associated.

Sequences were obtained from PBMCs. This receptor was identified in a woman aged 25 to 39 in good health and CMV-seropositive. V is TRBV19 and J is TRBJ1-5; D not certain. The CDR3 protein is CASGTGVNQPQHF. The CDR3 DNA is TGTGCCAGTGGAACCGGGGTCAATCAGCCCCAGCATTTT.